This T cell receptor beta chain derives from a study of blood T cells in healthy people across ages. The second PCR ran about 7 to 12 cycles with a sample-barcoded 5' primer and J-beta primers. TCRdb analysed the 5' RACE reads with MiXCR anew, one entry per CDR3 protein. The sample gives around 900,000 distinct CDR3 sequences, 51% of which show up once; 20% to 25% is in the top ten. Sequences were obtained from blood. The receptor was derived from a woman in her fifties or sixties in good health.

The DNA for the CDR3 is TGTGCCACTTCCGGGACCCGATACGAGCAGTACTTC. This encodes CATSGTRYEQYF. The genes are TRBV6-1 and TRBJ2-7, with D possibly being TRBD1 or TRBD2 (5 bases each). V gave up 10 bases and J gave up 4 bases, with 14 bases separating them. Germline lookup yields CDR1 MNHNS and CDR2 SASEGT. The CDR3 consists of 12 residues.